This T cell receptor (beta chain) is drawn from a study of shared clonotypes between healthy human individuals (dated by TCRdb to the early 2020s). With regard to the full study: Two women and a few men aged 18 to 49 years were included in the cohort. For each donor, three plates each were used for CD4 naive and CD4 memory, two plates were used for CD8 naive, and one plate was used for CD8 memory. Blood TCR repertoires of about five healthy adults were deeply sequenced to estimate repertoire size and the extent of clonotype sharing between individuals. Leukapheresis yielded between about 0.94 and 9 billion PBMCs per donor. To increase sequencing depth and limit assay-specific biases, different laboratories used diverse techniques to prepare libraries and sequence TCR repertoires.

Including the terminal cysteine and phenylalanine, the CDR3 comprises 10 residues. The entry retains the CDR3 DNA only, 30 bases that are in frame from base 1. Based on the germline V gene (reference sequence), the CDR1 and CDR2 sequences are LNHDA and SQIVND. V sheds 9 bases and J sheds 6 bases, leaving 8 bases between their ends. A word on this clone: No antigen is known for it. Base qualities were left out, and no much larger clone turns up one base away.

CD8 naive samples were CD45RO-negative cells positively selected for CCR7, giving a CD45RA+CCR7+ population that excluded TemRA cells. Donors were healthy HIV-negative adults with no recently reported acute infections or vaccinations. Only Caucasian adults living in Nashville, Tennessee, USA were represented among the donors. Blood was obtained by leukapheresis, after which PBMCs were separated by Ficoll-Histopaque density gradient centrifugation and cryopreserved in liquid nitrogen vapor phase. Analytical flow cytometry was used to check the purity and quantity of each magnetically sorted T cell population. Genomic DNA was isolated from every sorted fraction and measured by UV absorbance on a Nanodrop 2000c. Here is what the overall study found, with its caveats: Because the study included a small number of donors, the genetic and exposure-history diversity represented was limited. Incomplete sequencing was indicated by rarefaction of sorted-subset datasets, despite the large sequencing depth. Pairwise subsampling indicated that sequencing depth was expected to affect the degree of clonotype sharing among donors. Across a handful of donors, roughly 5.1% of naive CD4, roughly 3.3% of naive CD8, 2% to 2.5% of memory CD4, and about 0.44% of memory CD8 clonotypes were shared. Naive subsets generally had larger estimated clonotype richness than memory subsets. Higher generation probabilities were observed for clonotypes shared by all four sorted-subset donors than for non-shared clonotypes. Sampling was restricted to blood, and TCR repertoires in tissues likely differ from the TCR repertoires found in blood.

Using the deep immunoSEQ assay, TCR CDR3 regions were amplified from genomic DNA by multiplex PCR. Genomic DNA extracted from each cell subset was distributed evenly over all wells of several immunoSEQ 96-well plates, and each plate served as one replicate. For sorted subsets, about 220 ng of genomic DNA, equivalent to some 33,000 T cell genomes, went into each replicate PCR. Purified libraries were measured with a Qubit 3.0 fluorometer, size-checked on a Bioanalyzer 2100, and measured again with the KAPA Library Quantification kit. Each immunoSEQ 96-well plate was sequenced on its own single-read 150-cycle Illumina NextSeq 550 flow cell. In the authors' own workflow: The immunoSEQ output contained only junctional sequences without quality scores, so filtering could not match that applied to full-length reads. Sequences were annotated with PyIR, a Python wrapper for IgBLAST v1.9, and V/J genes and CDR3 were assigned using IMGT germline references. Reads were removed for weak V/J assignments (E-value above 1e-6), missing CDR3, stop codons, out-of-frame junctions, or ambiguous translated residues. A V3J clonotype was defined by an identical inferred V gene, J gene, and CDR3 amino acid sequence. Percentage overlap between repertoires was computed as shared unique clonotypes divided by the size of the smaller repertoire. Richness of each repertoire was evaluated using RTK rarefaction, the Chao1 estimator, and Recon v2.1 estimates of unobserved clonotypes. For all TCRbeta clonotypes obtained by the gDNA method from a few donors, generation probabilities were computed with OLGA. TCRdb mirrors the immuneACCESS table, restricted to in-frame sequences. Some clones are absent from its copies; in checked studies, under half trace to an unresolved V gene, and the reason for the others is unknown. V and J calls and clone size are as listed in that table; D and trimming were resolved from the DNA. For this sample there are a few million clones; 80% to 95% appear just once. Roughly 1.7% of the sample is in the top ten clones.

The rearrangement joined TRBV19 to TRBJ1-1, with the D segment identity uncertain. The sample consisted of naive CD8+ T cells from PBMCs. Reading the label with the study, this specimen's cell subset or site is: CD45RA+CCR7+. The clonotype originates from a man aged 18 to 30 in good health. Some clones in this sample may be carry-over from other donors' samples. Read as DNA, the sequence is TGTGCCAGGACGGGAGCTGAAGCTTTCTTT. Protein translation: CARTGAEAFF. Outside the CDR3, residues come from the reference TRBV19 and TRBJ1-1 proteins, so the full variable domain is: DGGITQSPKYLFRKEGQNVTLSCEQNLNHDAMYWYRQDPGQGLRLIYYSQIVNDFQKGDIAEGYSVSREKKESFPLTVTSAQKNPTAFYLCARTGAEAFFGQGTRLTVV.